The clone carrying this TCR beta chain was recorded a few times. Its target is unknown. This sample stems from a study of cytomegalovirus exposure and HLA in healthy donors. Study summary: Around 200 million T cells yielded 120 million or so unique TCR beta sequences, as an earlier analysis found. The study placed less than 90% of its 398 genotyped donors in the Caucasian-associated ancestry cluster. Study findings and constraints: Segments of the TCR beta V type were, in most cases, productive about 87% or about 30% of the time in an earlier analysis. Immune exposure information comprised only CMV serostatus.

Trimming stripped 1 base from V and 3 bases from J, with 9 bases between. From germline, CDR1 is PRHDT and CDR2 FYEKMQ (reference sequence). The CDR3 runs 14 residues. The PCR had 60 Vbeta and 13 Jbeta primers. Assay used: immunoSEQ multiplex PCR; TCRdb lists only in-frame clones, some missing. The repertoire holds fewer than 150,000 clones, with about 72% as singletons. The chain links TRBV13 to TRBJ1-2; a possible D gene is TRBD1 (6 bases). The source material was PBMCs. The receptor was isolated from a man aged 45 to 65 in good health and CMV-seropositive. This CDR3 reads CASSLVGGHYGYTF. The CDR3 DNA sequence: TGTGCCAGCAGCTTAGTGGGGGGGCACTATGGCTACACCTTC.